Each of the 22 T cell receptor beta chains below was sequenced from the same sample in a study of post-analysis software for immune sequencing data (dated by TCRdb to between 2015 and 2017). Overall results and qualifications from the work: Roughly 5 TRBV segments, including TRBV5-6, TRBV5-1 and TRBV20-1, were significantly more frequent in patients than controls.

Their antigen targets remain unknown. The library relied on PCR. Sequencing was performed on an Illumina HiSeq 2500. To reduce PCR and sequencing biases, unique molecular identifiers were incorporated into the TCR beta cDNA libraries. The public reads were run again by TCRdb, first through fastp at Q25 and then through MiXCR, and only productive beta chains were kept. A single entry per CDR3 protein holds the most common genes and DNA from its merged rows. The sample table lists approximately 770,000 distinct CDR3 sequences, about 43% of them with a count of one. The ten top clones hold approximately 5% of the sample. Specimen: blood. These receptors were collected from a girl aged 10 to 17 with multiple sclerosis.

This rearrangement joins TRBV6-5 to TRBJ2-7, with 8 bases lining up with TRBD1. V lost 8 bases to trimming and J lost 3 bases; unmatched junction nucleotides: 9. This CDR3 has 14 amino acids. CDR1 and CDR2 (germline): MNHEY, SVGAGI. CDR3 region: CASGPPGGLYEQYF. DNA of the CDR3: TGTGCCAGCGGCCCCCCAGGGGGCCTCTACGAGCAGTACTTC.

This clonotype appeared a single time. Compared with germline, one end of the junction differs, possibly owing to a read error. The gene calls are TRBV7-2 and TRBJ1-6; 9 positions match TRBD1. CDR1 is SGHTA and CDR2 is FQGNSA in the germline V gene. CDR3 size: 15 residues. CDR3 amino acids: CASEMSGQGISPPHF. Written as DNA, the CDR3 is TGTGCCAGCGAAATGTCGGGACAGGGTATTTCACCCCCCCACTTT.

This chain connects TRBV7-9 to TRBJ2-1, with 11 bases lining up with TRBD2. Trimming at V came to 4 bases and at J to 8 bases, leaving 4 bases not matched to a gene. The CDR3 is 14 residues long. Germline V CDR1 and CDR2: SEHNR, FQNEAQ (reference sequence). Here the CDR3 DNA reads TGTGCCAGCAGCTCCCGGGGACTAGCGGATGAGCAGTTCTTC. Protein: CASSSRGLADEQFF.

The V and J genes are TRBV29-1 and TRBJ2-5, with D maybe TRBD2 (5 bases). Germline V gives CDR1 SQVTM, CDR2 ANQGSEA. The V gene lost 5 bases and the J gene lost 5 bases, with 21 bases spanning the gap. The CDR3 runs 15 residues. CDR3 sequence reads: CSVPPRAGLQETQYF. DNA of the CDR3: TGCAGCGTTCCGCCTCGCGCGGGCCTCCAGGAGACCCAGTACTTC.

V and J are TRBV4-1 and TRBJ2-3; D remains unclear. In germline, CDR1 is MGHRA, CDR2 YSYEKL. Trimming left V 2 bases short and J 4 bases short, with 13 bases between. The CDR3 covers 15 residues. CDR3 nucleotides: TGCGCCAGCAGCCAAATCGGGCTCAGCGCAGATACGCAGTATTTT. Encoded protein: CASSQIGLSADTQYF.

The chain links TRBV6-5 to TRBJ1-2; D is possibly TRBD1 (6 bases). Trimming cost V 2 bases and J 6 bases, with 13 bases left between them. The CDR3 loop spans 14 amino acids. The germline V gene encodes CDR1 MNHEY and CDR2 SVGAGI. The CDR3 is CASSYGTGPNGYTF. In DNA form, the CDR3 reads TGTGCCAGCAGTTACGGTACAGGGCCGAATGGCTACACCTTC.

V is TRBV7-2 and J is TRBJ1-2; D is uncertain. Germline assignment: CDR1 SGHTA and CDR2 FQGNSA. The CDR3 consists of 13 residues. Trimming took off 5 bases at V and 9 bases at J, with 16 bases between the two ends. The CDR3 here is CASSPHAGESYTF. CDR3 DNA sequence: TGTGCCAGCAGCCCCCACGCTGGGGAAAGCTACACCTTC.

This clonotype was found a few times. The junction shows a germline mismatch at one end, possibly a read error. This rearrangement joins TRBV7-7 to TRBJ2-1; 8 nucleotides agree with TRBD1. Per germline, CDR1 SSHAT and CDR2 FNYEAQ (reference sequence). This CDR3 is built from 15 residues. The CDR3 protein is CASSLRQGATNEQFF. CDR3 sequence (DNA): TGTGCTAGCAGCTTACGCCAGGGGGCTACAAATGAGCAGTTCTTC.

This rearrangement joins TRBV5-1 to TRBJ2-1; 15 nucleotides match TRBD2. J was trimmed by 8 bases and V by 3 bases; bases with no gene match: 6. The length of the CDR3 is 16 residues. Per germline, CDR1 SGHRS and CDR2 YFSETQ. CDR3 loop: CASSSGTSGRYDEQFF. Here the CDR3 DNA reads TGCGCCAGCAGCTCCGGGACTAGCGGGAGGTACGATGAGCAGTTCTTC.

The chain couples TRBV7-9 to TRBJ2-1; 11 nucleotides align to TRBD2. Germline values: CDR1 SEHNR, CDR2 FQNEAQ (reference sequence). With V trimmed by 5 bases and J by 9 bases, 9 bases remained unmatched. This CDR3 has 15 amino acids. CDR3: CASSPIAGGVGEQFF. CDR3 DNA: TGTGCCAGCAGCCCTATAGCGGGAGGGGTTGGTGAGCAGTTCTTC.

In its sample, this clonotype was seen a few times. The rearrangement joins TRBV7-9 to TRBJ2-4; D gene unclear. The ends were cut back, 5 bases at V and 3 bases at J, with 11 bases in the middle. The CDR3 is 14 residues long. Germline V gives CDR1 SEHNR, CDR2 FQNEAQ (reference sequence). The DNA of the CDR3 is TGTGCCAGCAGCGCCCCGGACCTCAAAAACATTCAGTACTTC. It translates to CASSAPDLKNIQYF.

Here the CDR3 DNA reads TGTGCCAGCAGCCTGCTGGGCAGGGTATCTGGGGCCAACGTCCTGACTTTC. It is translated as CASSLLGRVSGANVLTF. This chain connects TRBV7-9 to TRBJ2-6, with a weak D call TRBD1 (5 bases). Trimming shortened V by 5 bases and J by 1 base, and 15 bases separated the two germline ends. Germline CDR1 and CDR2: SEHNR and FQNEAQ (reference sequence). This CDR3 comprises 17 residues.

DNA of the CDR3: TGTGCCAGCAGCTTAGAAGGGACGCCTTATGGCTACACCTTC. Its protein is CASSLEGTPYGYTF. The rearrangement joins TRBV7-9 to TRBJ1-2; tentative D call: TRBD1 (5 bases). V lost 1 base to trimming and J lost 5 bases, with 11 bases between them. Germline V lookup: CDR1 SEHNR, CDR2 FQNEAQ (reference sequence). The CDR3 extends over 14 amino acids. The complete variable domain, with remaining parts taken from reference TRBV7-9 and TRBJ1-2, reads DTGVSQNPRHKITKRGQNVTFRCDPISEHNRLYWYRQTLGQGPEFLTYFQNEAQLEKSRLLSDRFSAERPKGSFSTLEIQRTEQGDSAMYLCASSLEGTPYGYTFGSGTRLTVV.

This clonotype was observed at least ten times. CDR3 region: CSAGQGANYGYTF. DNA of the CDR3: TGCAGTGCTGGACAGGGGGCTAACTATGGCTACACCTTC. The chain couples TRBV20-1 to TRBJ1-2; 10 bases fit TRBD1. From germline, CDR1 is DFQATT and CDR2 SNEGSKA (reference sequence). Trimming took 5 bases from V and 0 from J; bases not matched to a gene: 0. This CDR3 spans 13 amino acids.

This chain joins TRBV6-2 or TRBV6-3 and TRBJ2-1, with 9 positions matching TRBD2. Germline V gene lookup returns CDR1 MNHEY and CDR2 SVGEGT. Trimming cost V 3 bases and J 5 bases; bases outside gene matches: 8. The CDR3 is 16 residues long. This CDR3 reads CASSYSLREGNNEQFF. The DNA for the CDR3 is TGTGCCAGCAGTTATTCTCTGCGGGAGGGGAACAATGAGCAGTTCTTC.

This clonotype showed up many times. CDR3 residues: CSAPSGTAYGYTF. The CDR3 nucleotides read TGCAGTGCCCCCAGCGGGACAGCATATGGCTACACCTTC. The rearrangement uses TRBV20-1 and TRBJ1-2, with 7 nucleotides matching TRBD1. This CDR3 contains 13 residues. Unmatched junction bases numbered 9, after V lost 6 bases and J lost 5 bases. The germline CDR1 and CDR2 sequences are DFQATT and SNEGSKA (reference sequence).

V and J are TRBV28 and TRBJ1-2; D gene unclear. Per germline, CDR1 MDHEN and CDR2 SYDVKM. The ends were cut back, 6 bases at V and 4 bases at J, with 18 bases in the middle. This CDR3 is 15 amino acids long. Here the CDR3 DNA reads TGTGCCAGCAGCTCCCGAGAGGCGAGCTTCTATGGCTACACCTTC. Translation: CASSSREASFYGYTF.

The chain joins TRBV29-1 to TRBJ2-7; D may match TRBD1 or TRBD2 (6 bases each). V shed 6 bases and J shed 0 bases, with 12 bases lying between them. The CDR3 spans 13 residues. Germline V lookup: CDR1 SQVTM, CDR2 ANQGSEA. CDR3 in amino acids: CSVTGGVSYEQYF. In nucleotides, the CDR3 is TGCAGCGTGACAGGCGGGGTCTCCTACGAGCAGTACTTC.

This chain links TRBV5-1 with TRBJ2-7; TRBD1 is a possible D gene (5 bases). Per the germline V gene, CDR1 is SGHRS and CDR2 is YFSETQ. The CDR3 consists of 22 residues. The V gene lost 0 bases and the J gene lost 7 bases, with 38 bases spanning the gap. CDR3 nucleotide sequence: TGCGCCAGCAGCTTGGCCCTCGTGAGTAGTGCGGCAGGGAAGAGCTCCTACAATGAGCAGTACTTC. Its translation: CASSLALVSSAAGKSSYNEQYF.

J is TRBJ2-3 and V is TRBV4-3; TRBD2 might be the D (6 bases). Germline-derived CDR1 and CDR2 are LGHNA and YSLEER. V lost 0 bases and J 4 bases, leaving 17 bases between the germline ends. The CDR3 loop spans 17 amino acids. The CDR3 DNA reads TGCGCCAGCAGCCAAGATGGGCGGGATTATAAGGCAGATACGCAGTATTTT. Protein: CASSQDGRDYKADTQYF.

The chain employs TRBV4-1 and TRBJ2-3; 7 bases fit TRBD2. Germline V CDR1 and CDR2: MGHRA, YSYEKL. Trimming took 0 bases from V and 2 from J; bases not matched to a gene: 5. This CDR3 comprises 16 residues. The CDR3 DNA follows: TGCGCCAGCAGCCAAGAGGCGGGGGACCACACAGATACGCAGTATTTT. This codes for CASSQEAGDHTDTQYF.

CDR3 bases: TGTGCCAGCAGCCCGGGGACTAGCGGGAGGCTTAACACAGATACGCAGTATTTT. Translation: CASSPGTSGRLNTDTQYF. The chain joins TRBV4-2 to TRBJ2-3; 15 nucleotides align to TRBD2. Germline V CDR1 and CDR2: LGHNA, YNFKEQ. With V trimmed by 4 bases and J by 2 bases, 7 bases remained unmatched. The CDR3 is 18 residues long.